These T cell receptor beta chains were read from a single sample in a study of PD-1 blockade in classical Hodgkin lymphoma. This table comes from immunoSEQ multiplex PCR, and its TCRdb copy is limited to in-frame clones, with some not included. The table includes some 62,000 clones, approximately 88% detected once. The material was peripheral blood mononuclear cells (PBMCs), obtained at baseline. These receptors all stem from a human donor with classical Hodgkin lymphoma. Each CDR3 is given without its conserved first and last residue.

j_call v_call cdr3_aa
TRBJ2-7 TRBV4-1 ASSQGLTGTGLIYEQY
TRBJ2-7 TRBV6-1 ASSRQGPNYEQY
TRBJ1-3 TRBV19 ASSIGGGAGNTIY
TRBJ2-1 TRBV19 ASSIDGIRAGVYNEQF
TRBJ1-4 TRBV7-2 ASSPVKGTNEKLF
TRBJ2-7 TRBV5-8 ASNYGGRWNEQY
TRBJ1-1 TRBV10-2 ASSALQGANTEAF
TRBJ2-5 TRBV7-9 ASRLDSPQETQY
TRBJ1-5 TRBV7-8 ASSLTGDNSNQPQH
TRBJ1-2 TRBV18 ASSPPKRASGYT